These 4 T cell receptor beta chains share one sample of origin, sequenced in a study of T and B cells in COVID-19 patients. Each TRB amplification used roughly 220-550 ng of genomic DNA from blood. Multiplex PCR with BIOMED2 TRB-A/B primer pools amplified TRB rearrangements. Via MiXCR, TCRdb re-called the multiplex PCR reads, giving one row per CDR3 protein. The sample records approximately 8,300 distinct CDR3 sequences, 30% to 45% being singletons. The sequenced material came from blood. Receptor source: a human donor with active COVID-19.

The CDR3 nucleotides are TGTGCTTCCCGTCAATTCTCTGGAAACACCATATATTTT. Amino acid sequence: CASRQFSGNTIYF. V usage is TRBV12-3 or TRBV12-4 and J usage is TRBJ1-3; D is undetermined. The CDR3 covers 13 residues.

This sequence joins TRBV19 and TRBJ1-1; D is unclear. Looked up from germline, CDR1 is LNHDA and CDR2 is SQIVND (reference sequence). The CDR3 sequence is 13 residues long. Trimming removed 2 bases at V and 1 base at J, with 5 bases between. The CDR3 region is CASSINGNTEAFF. As DNA, the CDR3 is TGTGCCAGTAGTATAAACGGGAACACTGAAGCTTTCTTT.

This clonotype appeared a few times. The V and J genes are TRBV11-2 and TRBJ2-5; either TRBD1 or TRBD2 may supply D (5 bases each). Germline V lookup: CDR1 SGHAT, CDR2 FQNNGV. There are 16 residues in the CDR3. Trimming cost V 3 bases and J 2 bases, with 16 bases left between them. CDR3 sequence (DNA): TGTGCCAGCAGCTTTTGGGGGAACGGCGAACAAGAGACCCAGTACTTC. This codes for CASSFWGNGEQETQYF.

In this sample, this clonotype is medium-sized. V gene TRBV29-1 combines with J gene TRBJ2-7; D uncertain. The V gene lost 1 base and the J gene lost 0 bases, with 7 bases spanning the gap. CDR1 is SQVTM and CDR2 is ANQGSEA in the germline V gene. The CDR3 sequence is 13 residues long. In DNA, the CDR3 is TGCAGCGTTGAAGGGCAGCGCTCCTACGAGCAGTACTTC. It encodes CSVEGQRSYEQYF.